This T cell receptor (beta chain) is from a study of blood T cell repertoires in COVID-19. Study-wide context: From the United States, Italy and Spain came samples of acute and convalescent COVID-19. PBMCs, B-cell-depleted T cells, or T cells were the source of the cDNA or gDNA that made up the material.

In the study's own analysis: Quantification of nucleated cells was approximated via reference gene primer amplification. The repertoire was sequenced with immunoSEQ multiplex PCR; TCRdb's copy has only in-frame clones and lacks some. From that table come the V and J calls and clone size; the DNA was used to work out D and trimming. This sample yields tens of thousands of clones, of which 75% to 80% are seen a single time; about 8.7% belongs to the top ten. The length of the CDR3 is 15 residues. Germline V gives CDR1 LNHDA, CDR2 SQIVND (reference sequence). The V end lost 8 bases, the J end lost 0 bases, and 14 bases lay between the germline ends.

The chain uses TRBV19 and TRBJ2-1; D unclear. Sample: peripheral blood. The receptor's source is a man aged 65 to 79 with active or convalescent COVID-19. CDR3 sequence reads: CASSPPVHSYNEQFF. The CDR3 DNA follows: TGTGCCAGTTCTCCTCCGGTCCACTCCTACAATGAGCAGTTCTTC.